This TCR beta chain appears in the sequencing data of a study of blood T cell repertoires in COVID-19. V was cut by 3 bases and J by 1 base, with 13 bases left in between. The germline CDR1 and CDR2 sequences are LNHDA and SQIVND (reference sequence). This CDR3 spans 16 amino acids. Produced via immunoSEQ multiplex PCR; TCRdb's table is partial and in-frame only. Altogether about 76,000 clones are present, over 85% being singletons, with the ten largest covering approximately 1.6%. This receptor was taken from a man aged 50-60 years with acute or convalescent COVID-19. The sequenced sample was peripheral blood. This chain joins TRBV19 and TRBJ1-5; TRBD1 might be the D (5 bases). CDR3 amino acids: CASSIGRGRSNQPQHF. For the CDR3, the DNA is TGTGCCAGTAGTATCGGGAGGGGCAGAAGCAATCAGCCCCAGCATTTT.